Listed below are T cell receptor beta chains from one sample, sequenced in a study of vaccination and CD4 T cells after COVID-19. These receptors' targets are unknown. TCRdb analysed the PCR reads with MiXCR anew, one entry per CDR3 protein. This table has 6,500 to 7,500 distinct CDR3 sequences, roughly 50% appearing once. The sequencing input was CD4+ T cells from blood, cultured in vitro. The receptors derive from a human donor in good health. CDR3s include the opening cysteine and the closing phenylalanine or tryptophan. Fields, in order: V gene, J gene, clone size, D gene, CDR3 protein, CDR3 DNA. D genes are given only for firm matches. The listing skips clone size in some rows; elsewhere it reads once, few, many or a size class.

>TRBV19|TRBJ1-2|few|.
CASSIKRGGLTGYTF
TGTGCCAGTAGTATTAAACGGGGGGGGTTAACCGGCTACACCTTC
>TRBV19|TRBJ1-1|few|.
CASSTRHNTEAFF
TGTGCCAGTAGTACCCGACATAACACTGAAGCTTTCTTT
>TRBV11-2|TRBJ1-1|.|.
CASSLPLTEAFF
TGTGCCAGCAGCTTACCTCTCACTGAAGCTTTCTTT
>TRBV19|TRBJ2-7|.|.
CASSNFIGSYEQYF
TGTGCCAGTAGTAACTTTATCGGTTCCTACGAGCAGTACTTC
>TRBV5-6|TRBJ1-1|.|.
CASSLKAWGRGANTEAFF
TGTGCCAGCAGCTTGAAGGCTTGGGGTCGGGGGGCCAACACTGAAGCTTTCTTT
>TRBV7-9|TRBJ2-1|few|.
CASSPHSVRPGNEQFF
TGTGCCAGCAGCCCCCATTCTGTAAGACCGGGCAATGAGCAGTTCTTC
>TRBV27|TRBJ1-2|.|.
CASRGNYGYTF
TGTGCCAGCAGAGGTAACTATGGCTACACCTTC
>TRBV20-1|TRBJ1-2|.|.
CSAEGEFNYGYTF
TGCAGTGCTGAGGGGGAGTTTAACTATGGCTACACCTTC
>TRBV7-9|TRBJ2-2|.|.
CASSVRGDTGELFF
TGTGCCAGCAGCGTCAGGGGGGACACCGGGGAGCTGTTTTTT
>TRBV6-2/TRBV6-3|TRBJ2-7|.|TRBD2
CASSSLPGLAGGLPGEQYF
TGTGCCAGCAGTTCCCTCCCGGGACTAGCGGGGGGTTTACCGGGCGAGCAGTACTTC
>TRBV21-1|TRBJ1-5|.|.
CASRKGGDQPQHF
TGTGCCAGCAGGAAGGGGGGGGATCAGCCCCAGCATTTT
>TRBV20-1|TRBJ2-3|few|TRBD2
CSARRGGSFSDTQYF
TGCAGTGCTAGGAGGGGCGGGAGCTTCTCAGATACGCAGTATTTT
>TRBV20-1|TRBJ2-3|.|TRBD2
CSAPTSQGTDTQYF
TGCAGTGCCCCGACTAGCCAGGGCACAGATACGCAGTATTTT
>TRBV7-8|TRBJ1-2|.|.
CASNPGRDILNYGYTF
TGTGCCAGCAACCCCGGCCGGGACATCCTTAACTATGGCTACACCTTC
>TRBV20-1|TRBJ1-5|few|TRBD1
CSARNRTGRTNQPQHF
TGCAGTGCTAGGAACAGGACAGGGCGAACCAATCAGCCCCAGCATTTT
>TRBV27|TRBJ1-1|few|.
CASSSMLAIEAFF
TGTGCCAGCAGCTCTATGCTGGCCATTGAAGCTTTCTTT
>TRBV19|TRBJ1-5|.|.
CASSMGPGPNQPQHF
TGTGCCAGTAGTATGGGCCCGGGGCCCAATCAGCCCCAGCATTTT
>TRBV6-1|TRBJ1-1|.|TRBD1
CASTPVGQGNTEAFF
TGTGCCAGCACGCCCGTAGGACAGGGAAACACTGAAGCTTTCTTT
>TRBV15|TRBJ1-2|few|TRBD1
CATSRETGGKGYGYTF
TGTGCCACCAGCAGGGAGACAGGGGGCAAGGGCTATGGCTACACCTTC
>TRBV5-1|TRBJ2-3|.|.
CASSSPGTYTDTQYF
TGCGCCAGCAGCTCCCCGGGGACCTACACAGATACGCAGTATTTT
>TRBV7-2|TRBJ2-1|few|.
CASSLKDYGSYNEQFF
TGTGCCAGCAGCTTGAAGGACTACGGCTCCTACAATGAGCAGTTCTTC
>TRBV7-2|TRBJ1-2|few|TRBD1
CASSQRQGAASGYTF
TGTGCCAGCAGCCAACGACAGGGGGCGGCAAGTGGCTACACCTTC
>TRBV7-9|TRBJ1-2|.|.
CASRQGSTPNGYTF
TGTGCCAGCAGACAAGGTAGTACACCGAATGGCTACACCTTC
>TRBV5-6|TRBJ1-5|.|TRBD1
CASSPGTGSNQPQHF
TGTGCCAGCAGCCCGGGGACAGGGTCTAATCAGCCCCAGCATTTT
>TRBV30|TRBJ2-7|.|.
CAWSVSGKKTYEQYF
TGTGCCTGGAGTGTTAGCGGCAAAAAGACCTACGAGCAGTACTTC
>TRBV20-1|TRBJ2-1|.|.
CSAGSGPFYNEQFF
TGCAGTGCTGGCTCCGGGCCCTTCTACAATGAGCAGTTCTTC
>TRBV6-1|TRBJ2-1|.|.
CASSLQGGDTYEQFF
TGTGCCAGCAGTCTCCAGGGGGGAGACACGTATGAGCAGTTCTTC
>TRBV11-2|TRBJ1-2|.|TRBD1
CASSSIDLTGKPPNYGYTF
TGTGCCAGCAGCTCAATCGACCTGACAGGGAAGCCCCCTAACTATGGCTACACCTTC
>TRBV12-3/TRBV12-4|TRBJ2-7|few|.
CASSLEGEQYF
TGTGCCAGCAGTTTAGAAGGGGAGCAGTACTTC
>TRBV7-6|TRBJ1-4|.|TRBD1
CASSLEGQGYEKLFF
TGTGCCAGCAGCTTAGAGGGACAGGGATATGAAAAACTGTTTTTT
>TRBV7-9|TRBJ1-2|few|.
CASSLEGNYGYTF
TGTGCCAGCAGCTTAGAGGGAAACTATGGCTACACCTTC
>TRBV18|TRBJ1-5|.|.
CASSPRTDAPQHF
TGTGCCAGCTCACCAAGGACTGACGCCCCCCAGCATTTT
>TRBV6-4|TRBJ2-1|few|.
CASSEGNNEQFF
TGTGCCAGCAGTGAAGGAAACAATGAGCAGTTCTTC
>TRBV27|TRBJ2-1|.|TRBD2
CASAKLAGVDYEQFF
TGTGCCAGCGCAAAACTAGCGGGGGTTGATTATGAGCAGTTCTTC
>TRBV7-6|TRBJ2-7|.|TRBD2
CASSLGPGLAGNEQYF
TGTGCCAGCAGCTTAGGTCCGGGACTAGCGGGAAACGAGCAGTACTTC
>TRBV27|TRBJ1-1|few|.
CASRLTAMNTEAFF
TGTGCCAGCAGGCTGACAGCAATGAACACTGAAGCTTTCTTT
>TRBV20-1|TRBJ1-1|few|.
CSVAGTTGTEAFF
TGCAGTGTCGCCGGGACTACCGGGACTGAAGCTTTCTTT
>TRBV30|TRBJ1-2|few|.
CACFEAPGYTF
TGTGCCTGCTTCGAAGCCCCTGGCTACACCTTC
>TRBV7-9|TRBJ1-1|.|.
CASSFGDAGRNTEAFF
TGTGCCAGCAGCTTTGGCGACGCGGGCCGGAACACTGAAGCTTTCTTT
>TRBV6-1|TRBJ1-5|.|.
CASTNSRGGNQPQHF
TGTGCCAGCACCAACAGTAGGGGAGGTAATCAGCCCCAGCATTTT
>TRBV5-1|TRBJ2-1|few|.
CASRGQSFSYNEQFF
TGCGCCAGCAGAGGACAGTCGTTCTCCTACAATGAGCAGTTCTTC
>TRBV7-2|TRBJ2-2|.|TRBD1
CASSFTGQGRSGELFF
TGTGCCAGCAGCTTTACCGGACAGGGGAGGAGCGGGGAGCTGTTTTTT
>TRBV19|TRBJ2-2|few|.
CASSLLENTGELFF
TGTGCCAGTAGTCTCCTGGAGAACACCGGGGAGCTGTTTTTT
>TRBV27|TRBJ1-2|.|.
CASSYTSAGAQNYGYTF
TGTGCCAGCAGTTATACTAGCGCAGGGGCTCAAAACTATGGCTACACCTTC
>TRBV6-2/TRBV6-3|TRBJ2-1|.|TRBD2
CASSYPPPRRSGKGRNEQFF
TGTGCCAGCAGTTACCCTCCCCCTCGTCGAAGCGGGAAAGGGAGAAATGAGCAGTTCTTC
>TRBV27|TRBJ1-1|.|TRBD1
CASSPNRGMAFF
TGTGCCAGCAGTCCTAACAGGGGTATGGCTTTCTTT
>TRBV27|TRBJ2-2|.|.
CASSLSTEGTGELFF
TGTGCCAGCAGTTTATCGACTGAGGGTACCGGGGAGCTGTTTTTT
>TRBV5-4|TRBJ2-1|few|TRBD2
CATMGLAENEQFF
TGTGCCACGATGGGACTAGCGGAGAATGAGCAGTTCTTC
>TRBV5-1|TRBJ1-6|.|.
CASSPGGFDNSPLHF
TGCGCCAGCAGCCCCGGGGGTTTCGATAATTCACCCCTCCACTTT
>TRBV2|TRBJ1-2|.|.
CASRGAAKVGYTF
TGTGCCAGCAGGGGGGCTGCCAAGGTTGGCTACACCTTC
>TRBV20-1|TRBJ2-3|.|.
CSALLDTDTQYF
TGCAGTGCTCTTTTGGACACAGATACGCAGTATTTT